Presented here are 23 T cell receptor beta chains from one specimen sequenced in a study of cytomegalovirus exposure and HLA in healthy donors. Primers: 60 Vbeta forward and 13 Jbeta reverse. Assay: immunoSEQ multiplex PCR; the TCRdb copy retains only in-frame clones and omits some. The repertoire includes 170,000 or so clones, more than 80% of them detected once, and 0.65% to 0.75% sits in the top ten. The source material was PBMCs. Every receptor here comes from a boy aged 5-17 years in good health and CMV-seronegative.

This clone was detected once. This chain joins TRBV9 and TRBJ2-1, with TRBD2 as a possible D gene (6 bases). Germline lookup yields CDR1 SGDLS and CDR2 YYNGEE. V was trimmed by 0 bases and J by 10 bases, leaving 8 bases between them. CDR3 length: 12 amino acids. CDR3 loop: CASSVAAGEQFF. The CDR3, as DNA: TGTGCCAGCAGCGTAGCGGCGGGGGAGCAGTTCTTC.

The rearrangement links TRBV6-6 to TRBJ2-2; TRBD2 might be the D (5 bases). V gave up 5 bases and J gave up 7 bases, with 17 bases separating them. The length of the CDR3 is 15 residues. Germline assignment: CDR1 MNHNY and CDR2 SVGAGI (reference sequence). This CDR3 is CASSSRGLFHGELFF. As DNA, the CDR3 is TGTGCCAGCAGTAGTCGGGGTCTCTTTCACGGGGAGCTGTTTTTT.

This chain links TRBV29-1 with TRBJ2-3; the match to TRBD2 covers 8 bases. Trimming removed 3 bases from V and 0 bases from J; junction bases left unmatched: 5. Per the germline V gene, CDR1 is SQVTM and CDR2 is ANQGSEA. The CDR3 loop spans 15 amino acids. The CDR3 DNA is TGCAGCGTTGAGTCAGCGGGGGTTAGCACAGATACGCAGTATTTT. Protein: CSVESAGVSTDTQYF.

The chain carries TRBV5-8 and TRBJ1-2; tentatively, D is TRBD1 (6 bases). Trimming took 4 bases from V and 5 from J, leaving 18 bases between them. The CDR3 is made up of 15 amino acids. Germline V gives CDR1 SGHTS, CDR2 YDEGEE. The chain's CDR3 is CASSDPGAEGYGYTF. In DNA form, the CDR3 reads TGTGCCAGCAGCGATCCAGGGGCTGAAGGATATGGCTACACCTTC. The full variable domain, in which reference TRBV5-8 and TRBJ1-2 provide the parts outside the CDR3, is EAGVTQSPTHLIKTRGQQATLRCSPISGHTSVYWYQQALGLGLQFLLWYDEGEERNRGNFPPRFSGRQFPNYSSELNVNALELEDSALYLCASSDPGAEGYGYTFGSGTRLTVV.

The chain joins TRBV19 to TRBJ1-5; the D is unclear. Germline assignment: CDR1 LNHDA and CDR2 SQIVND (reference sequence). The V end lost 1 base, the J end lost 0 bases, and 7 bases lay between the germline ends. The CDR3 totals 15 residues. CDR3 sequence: CASSIVIYSNQPQHF. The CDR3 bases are TGTGCCAGTAGTATAGTTATATATAGCAATCAGCCCCAGCATTTT.

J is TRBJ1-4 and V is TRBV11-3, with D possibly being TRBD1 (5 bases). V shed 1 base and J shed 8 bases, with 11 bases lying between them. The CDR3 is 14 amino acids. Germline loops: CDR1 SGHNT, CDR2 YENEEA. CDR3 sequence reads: CASSLVASGEKLFF. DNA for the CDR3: TGTGCCAGCAGCTTAGTCGCTTCAGGGGAAAAACTGTTTTTT.

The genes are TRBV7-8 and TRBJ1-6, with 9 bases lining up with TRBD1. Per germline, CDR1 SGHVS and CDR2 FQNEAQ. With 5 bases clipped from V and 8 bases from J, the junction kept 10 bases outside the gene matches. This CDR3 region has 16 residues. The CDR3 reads CASSQEPGQGDSPLHF. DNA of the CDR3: TGTGCCAGCAGCCAAGAACCGGGACAGGGTGATTCACCCCTCCACTTT.

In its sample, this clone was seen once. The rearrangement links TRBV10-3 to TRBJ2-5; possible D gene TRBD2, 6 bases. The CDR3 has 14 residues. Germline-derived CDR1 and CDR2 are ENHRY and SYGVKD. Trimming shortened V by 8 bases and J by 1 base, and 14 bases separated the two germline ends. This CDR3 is CAIGASERQETQYF. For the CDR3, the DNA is TGTGCCATCGGCGCTAGCGAGCGCCAAGAGACCCAGTACTTC.

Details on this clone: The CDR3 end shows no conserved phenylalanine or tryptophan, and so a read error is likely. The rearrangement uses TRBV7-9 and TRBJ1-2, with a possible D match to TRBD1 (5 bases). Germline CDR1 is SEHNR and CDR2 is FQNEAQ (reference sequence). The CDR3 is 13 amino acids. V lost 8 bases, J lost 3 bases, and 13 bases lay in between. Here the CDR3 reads CASQPRGDYGYTS. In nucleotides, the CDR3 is TGTGCCAGCCAACCACGGGGGGACTATGGCTACACCTCC.

The CDR3 DNA is TGTGCCAGCAGCTTAGATGTGGCCACTGAAGCTTTCTTT. Its translation is CASSLDVATEAFF. This sequence joins TRBV11-3 and TRBJ1-1; no firm D call. Per germline, CDR1 SGHNT and CDR2 YENEEA. Trimming pared 0 bases from V and 4 bases from J, leaving 6 bases between. The CDR3 runs to 13 residues.

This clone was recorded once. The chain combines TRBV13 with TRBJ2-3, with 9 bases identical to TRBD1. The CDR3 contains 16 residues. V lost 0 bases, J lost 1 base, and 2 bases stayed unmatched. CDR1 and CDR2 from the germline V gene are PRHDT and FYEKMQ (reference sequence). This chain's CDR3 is CASSLGRTGGTDTQYF. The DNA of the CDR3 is TGTGCCAGCAGCTTAGGTCGGACAGGGGGCACAGATACGCAGTATTTT.

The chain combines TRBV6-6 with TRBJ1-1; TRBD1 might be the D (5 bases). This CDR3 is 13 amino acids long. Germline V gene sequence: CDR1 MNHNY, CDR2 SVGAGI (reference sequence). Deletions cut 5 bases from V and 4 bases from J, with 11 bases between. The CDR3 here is CASSHGGSTEAFF. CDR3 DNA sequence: TGTGCCAGCAGTCACGGGGGGAGCACTGAAGCTTTCTTT.

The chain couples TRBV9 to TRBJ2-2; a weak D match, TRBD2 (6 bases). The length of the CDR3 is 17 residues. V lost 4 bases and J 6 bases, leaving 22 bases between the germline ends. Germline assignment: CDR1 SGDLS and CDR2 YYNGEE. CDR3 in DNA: TGTGCCAGCAGCACCCAGTACGGAGGGCTCGGTCCCGGGGAGCTGTTTTTT. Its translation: CASSTQYGGLGPGELFF.

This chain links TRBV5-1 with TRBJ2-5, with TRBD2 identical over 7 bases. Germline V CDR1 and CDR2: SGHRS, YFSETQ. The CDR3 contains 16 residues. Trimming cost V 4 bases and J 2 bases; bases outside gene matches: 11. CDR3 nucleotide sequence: TGCGCCAGCAGCGCGCAGGGAAGGGGACTACAAGAGACCCAGTACTTC. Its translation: CASSAQGRGLQETQYF.

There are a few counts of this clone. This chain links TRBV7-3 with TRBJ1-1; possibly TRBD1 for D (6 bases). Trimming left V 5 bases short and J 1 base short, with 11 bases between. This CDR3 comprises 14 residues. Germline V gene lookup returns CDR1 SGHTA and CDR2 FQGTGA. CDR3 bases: TGTGCCAGCAGCCAAGGGGGGGGGAACACTGAAGCTTTCTTT. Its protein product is CASSQGGGNTEAFF.

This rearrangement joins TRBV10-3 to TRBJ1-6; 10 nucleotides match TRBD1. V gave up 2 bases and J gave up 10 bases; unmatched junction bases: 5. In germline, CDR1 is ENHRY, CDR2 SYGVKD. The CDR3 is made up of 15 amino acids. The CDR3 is CAISEVGQGNSPLHF. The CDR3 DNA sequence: TGTGCCATCAGTGAGGTGGGACAGGGGAACTCACCCCTCCACTTT.

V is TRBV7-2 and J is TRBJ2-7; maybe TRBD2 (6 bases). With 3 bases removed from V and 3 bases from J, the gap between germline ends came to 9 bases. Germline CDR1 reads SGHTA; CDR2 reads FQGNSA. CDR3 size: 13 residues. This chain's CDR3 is CASSFIGGYEQYF. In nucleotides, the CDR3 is TGTGCCAGCAGCTTTATCGGGGGCTACGAGCAGTACTTC.

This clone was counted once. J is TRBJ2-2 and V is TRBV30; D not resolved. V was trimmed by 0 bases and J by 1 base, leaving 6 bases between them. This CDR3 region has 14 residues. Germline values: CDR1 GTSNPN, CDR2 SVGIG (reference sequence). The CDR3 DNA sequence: TGTGCCTGGAGTGTTACTTTGAACACCGGGGAGCTGTTTTTT. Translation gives CAWSVTLNTGELFF.

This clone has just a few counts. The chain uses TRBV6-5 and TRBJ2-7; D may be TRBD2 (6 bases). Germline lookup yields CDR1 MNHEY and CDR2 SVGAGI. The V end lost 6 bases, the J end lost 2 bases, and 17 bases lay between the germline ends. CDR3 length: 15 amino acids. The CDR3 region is CASSLHGRGAYEQYF. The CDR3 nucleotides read TGTGCCAGCAGCCTCCACGGCCGCGGGGCCTACGAGCAGTACTTC.

The CDR3 loop reads CASSDGQGRGYTF. The CDR3 DNA reads as TGTGCCAGCAGTGACGGACAGGGAAGAGGCTACACCTTC. The chain is built from TRBV6-5 and TRBJ1-2; 8 positions match TRBD1. The trim removed 5 bases at V and 8 bases at J, leaving 7 bases unmatched. Germline values: CDR1 MNHEY, CDR2 SVGAGI. The CDR3 is 13 amino acids.

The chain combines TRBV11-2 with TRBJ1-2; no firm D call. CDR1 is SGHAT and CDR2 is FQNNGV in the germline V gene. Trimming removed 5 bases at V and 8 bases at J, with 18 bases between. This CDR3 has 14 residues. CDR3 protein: CASSREWGVKGYTF. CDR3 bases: TGTGCCAGCAGCCGAGAATGGGGAGTTAAGGGCTACACCTTC.

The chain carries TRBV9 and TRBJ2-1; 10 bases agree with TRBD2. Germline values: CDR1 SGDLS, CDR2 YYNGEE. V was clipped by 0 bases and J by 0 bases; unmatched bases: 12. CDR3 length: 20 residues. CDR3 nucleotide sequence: TGTGCCAGCAGCGTAGCTAGCGGGAGTACGTGGGGATCCTCCTACAATGAGCAGTTCTTC. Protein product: CASSVASGSTWGSSYNEQFF.

CDR3 bases: TGTGCCAGCTCCGAGACAGAGAACACTGAAGCTTTCTTT. Residues: CASSETENTEAFF. The chain couples TRBV18 to TRBJ1-1, with TRBD1 as a possible D gene (5 bases). V was cut by 6 bases and J by 1 base, with 9 bases left in between. This CDR3 is built from 13 residues. Germline V gene lookup returns CDR1 KGHSH and CDR2 LQKENI.